The present entry profiles one T cell receptor (beta chain) with its context. The sample comes from a study of shared clonotypes between healthy human individuals. Overall study context: The plates for each donor numbered three CD4 naive, three CD4 memory, two CD8 naive and one CD8 memory.

Positive CCR7 selection of CD45RO-negative cells yielded the naive CD8 cells, and terminally differentiated effector memory CD45RA+ cells were excluded. The repertoire was sequenced with immunoSEQ multiplex PCR; TCRdb's copy has only in-frame clones and lacks some. The sample contains around 1.9 million clones, about 94% of which appear only once. This CDR3 has 17 residues. V lost 5 bases, J lost 5 bases, and 13 bases stayed unmatched. CDR1 is MNHEY and CDR2 is SMNVEV in the germline V gene (reference sequence). The receptor's source is a man between 18 and 35 years old in good health. Some clones in this sample may be carry-over from other donors' samples. The sequenced material came from naive CD8+ T cells from PBMCs. V usage is TRBV27 and J usage is TRBJ1-5; TRBD1 matches 9 bases. This CDR3 reads CASSLIPGQGSDQPQHF. The CDR3 DNA reads TGTGCCAGCAGTCTAATCCCGGGACAGGGATCGGATCAGCCCCAGCATTTT.